The 24 T cell receptor beta chains below all came from one sample that was sequenced in a study of Graves' ophthalmopathy and Graves' hyperthyroidism. Amplification of the TCR beta CDR3 regions used RNA transcripts (as template). Second-round multiplex PCR came after first-round RT-PCR with HTBI primers. MiXCR, run by TCRdb on the multiplex PCR reads, gives a single entry per CDR3 protein. The sample includes about 210,000 distinct CDR3 sequences, around 30% of them seen just once. The sequenced sample was peripheral blood. All receptors come from a man aged 45-65 years with Graves' ophthalmopathy.

This clonotype was counted ten times or more. The rearrangement joins TRBV19 to TRBJ2-7; the match to TRBD2 covers 13 bases. The germline gives CDR1 LNHDA, CDR2 SQIVND (reference sequence). With 5 bases clipped from V and 6 bases from J, the junction kept 7 bases outside the gene matches. The CDR3 is made up of 15 amino acids. The DNA for the CDR3 is TGTGCCAGTAGTCAGACGGGACTAGCGGGACCCGAGCAGTACTTC. Translating gives CASSQTGLAGPEQYF.

This clonotype appeared many times. The chain couples TRBV28 to TRBJ2-7; TRBD2 matches at 8 bases. CDR3 length: 16 residues. V lost 2 bases, J lost 2 bases, and 8 bases stayed unmatched. Germline V gene lookup returns CDR1 MDHEN and CDR2 SYDVKM. The CDR3 region has the DNA TGTGCCAGCAGTTTAGTCGGGGGGGGAGTAGCCTACGAGCAGTACTTC. It codes for CASSLVGGGVAYEQYF.

The chain is built from TRBV30 and TRBJ2-2, with D perhaps matching TRBD1 (5 bases). Per germline, CDR1 GTSNPN and CDR2 SVGIG (reference sequence). The CDR3 totals 13 residues. V shed 2 bases and J shed 3 bases, with 7 bases lying between them. The CDR3 DNA is TGTGCCTGGAGTCCAGGGTACACCGGGGAGCTGTTTTTT. Residues: CAWSPGYTGELFF.

CDR3: CASDNGWNQPQHF. In nucleotides, the CDR3 is TGTGCCAGCGATAATGGGTGGAATCAGCCCCAGCATTTT. V and J are TRBV27 and TRBJ1-5; D uncertain. CDR1 is MNHEY and CDR2 is SMNVEV in the germline V gene (reference sequence). The V gene lost 8 bases and the J gene lost 4 bases, with 12 bases spanning the gap. This CDR3 has 13 amino acids.

This clonotype was seen at least ten times. The chain uses TRBV9 and TRBJ2-5; D unresolved. The CDR3 sequence is 13 residues long. V was pared by 4 bases and J by 5 bases, with 12 bases between. Germline V gene lookup returns CDR1 SGDLS and CDR2 YYNGEE. This CDR3 is CASSPRPMETQYF. Here the CDR3 DNA reads TGTGCCAGCAGCCCTCGGCCCATGGAGACCCAGTACTTC. Filled out from reference TRBV9 and TRBJ2-5, the complete variable domain reads DSGVTQTPKHLITATGQRVTLRCSPRSGDLSVYWYQQSLDQGLQFLIQYYNGEERAKGNILERFSAQQFPDLHSELNLSSLELGDSALYFCASSPRPMETQYFGPGTRLLVL.

This sequence joins TRBV12-3 or TRBV12-4 and TRBJ1-1; the D gene is possibly TRBD1 (6 bases). The CDR3 consists of 15 residues. V was shortened by 2 bases and J by 11 bases, with 21 bases between the two germline ends. The CDR3 here is CASSLSADRWGVAFF. The CDR3 bases are TGTGCCAGCAGTTTAAGCGCCGACAGGTGGGGAGTTGCTTTCTTT.

In this sample, this clonotype turned up many times. The chain employs TRBV12-3 or TRBV12-4 and TRBJ1-2, with D perhaps TRBD1 (6 bases). V was cut by 7 bases and J by 7 bases, with 16 bases left in between. CDR3 length: 13 amino acids. The CDR3 sequence: CASIIQGRGGYTF. The CDR3 DNA reads TGTGCCAGCATTATACAGGGAAGAGGTGGCTACACCTTC.

This clonotype was seen ten or more times. The chain employs TRBV18 and TRBJ2-7, with D hard to call. V lost 1 base and J lost 4, with 5 bases in between. Germline CDR1 reads KGHSH; CDR2 reads LQKENI. The CDR3 extends over 12 amino acids. The chain's CDR3 is CASSPLMYEQYF. As DNA, the CDR3 is TGTGCCAGCTCACCACTGATGTACGAGCAGTACTTC.

This clonotype appeared many times. The genes are TRBV6-5 and TRBJ2-7, with D uncertain. Germline values: CDR1 MNHEY, CDR2 SVGAGI. The CDR3 is made up of 14 amino acids. V was clipped by 6 bases and J by 5 bases, with 17 bases between them. CDR3 nucleotides: TGTGCCAGCAGACACGGACCCGAAGGGAACGAGCAGTACTTC. Translated, it gives CASRHGPEGNEQYF.

This clonotype was observed many times. The chain uses TRBV6-2 or TRBV6-3 and TRBJ2-5, with D uncertain. V was clipped by 4 bases and J by 3 bases, with 12 bases between them. The CDR3 contains 14 residues. The germline V gene encodes CDR1 MNHEY and CDR2 SVGEGT. CDR3 sequence: CASSSSGRKETQYF. The DNA for the CDR3 is TGTGCCAGCAGTTCCTCCGGACGGAAAGAGACCCAGTACTTC.

This clonotype was recorded many times. This chain links TRBV5-1 with TRBJ2-7; 9 nucleotides align to TRBD1. Germline V lookup: CDR1 SGHRS, CDR2 YFSETQ. The ends lost 4 bases at V and 6 bases at J; junction bases unmatched: 11. The CDR3 loop spans 15 amino acids. The CDR3 loop reads CASSLRGQGNSEQYF. Written as DNA, the CDR3 is TGCGCCAGCAGCCTGCGGGGACAGGGTAATAGCGAGCAGTACTTC.

In its sample, this clonotype was seen many times. The chain combines TRBV28 with TRBJ2-7; TRBD1 agrees at 8 bases. Germline CDR1 MDHEN, CDR2 SYDVKM. The CDR3 runs 14 residues. After removal of 10 bases from V and 6 bases from J, the junction contained 14 bases not matched to a gene. CDR3 sequence reads: CATQSQGETGEQYF. CDR3 sequence (DNA): TGTGCCACACAATCACAGGGGGAAACGGGCGAGCAGTACTTC.

This clonotype was detected ten times or more. The chain carries TRBV20-1 and TRBJ2-7; tentatively, D is TRBD2 (5 bases). Germline CDR1 and CDR2: DFQATT and SNEGSKA (reference sequence). V was clipped by 6 bases and J by 0 bases, with 18 bases between them. This CDR3 region has 15 residues. CDR3 sequence: CSAKTSTTFSYEQYF. In DNA form, the CDR3 reads TGCAGTGCCAAAACTAGTACCACCTTCTCCTACGAGCAGTACTTC.

Ten or more counts support this clonotype. A much larger clone sits a single nucleotide away, making a read error possible. The genes are TRBV30 and TRBJ2-5; a weak D match, TRBD1 (5 bases). The ends were cut back, 2 bases at V and 5 bases at J, with 12 bases in the middle. In germline, CDR1 is GTSNPN, CDR2 SVGIG (reference sequence). The length of the CDR3 is 13 residues. This chain's CDR3 is CAWSLQAAETQYF. CDR3 sequence (DNA): TGTGCCTGGAGTCTACAGGCAGCGGAGACCCAGTACTTC.

The gene calls are TRBV6-5 and TRBJ2-2; the D is unclear. This CDR3 is built from 15 residues. Trimming cost V 2 bases and J 0 bases, with 7 bases left between them. CDR1 is MNHEY, CDR2 SVGAGI, per germline. The CDR3: CASSYQTPNTGELFF. The CDR3 region has the DNA TGTGCCAGCAGTTACCAGACTCCGAACACCGGGGAGCTGTTTTTT.

This clonotype was found many times. The J gene is TRBJ2-7, the V gene TRBV2, with no clear D. Germline CDR1 reads SNHLY; CDR2 reads FYNNEI. The CDR3 is made up of 15 amino acids. V dropped 4 bases and J dropped 0 bases, with 13 bases sitting between them. The CDR3 reads CASSGGWGTSYEQYF. The CDR3 DNA follows: TGTGCCAGCAGTGGCGGTTGGGGAACCTCCTACGAGCAGTACTTC.

The V gene is TRBV7-8, the J gene TRBJ2-7, with 10 bases identical to TRBD2. Trimming at V came to 5 bases and at J to 4 bases, leaving 5 bases not matched to a gene. CDR3 length: 14 residues. Germline V gives CDR1 SGHVS, CDR2 FQNEAQ. The CDR3 nucleotides are TGTGCCAGCAGCCCAGGACTAGCGGCTTACGAGCAGTACTTC. This codes for CASSPGLAAYEQYF. Looking up the rest from reference TRBV7-8 and TRBJ2-7 gives the full variable domain: GAGVSQSPRYKVAKRGQDVALRCDPISGHVSLFWYQQALGQGPEFLTYFQNEAQLDKSGLPSDRFFAERPEGSVSTLKIQRTQQEDSAVYLCASSPGLAAYEQYFGPGTRLTVT.

This clonotype has a count of ten or more. The chain recombines TRBV25-1 with TRBJ1-2; D is possibly TRBD1 (5 bases). The CDR3 spans 12 residues. Between the trimmed V and J ends, which lost 5 bases and 6 bases, there was a span of 10 bases. From germline, CDR1 is MGHDK and CDR2 SYGVNS. CDR3 protein: CASSLQGDGYTF. The CDR3 DNA follows: TGTGCCAGCAGTTTGCAGGGCGATGGCTACACCTTC.

There are many counts of this clonotype. The V gene is TRBV12-3 or TRBV12-4, the J gene TRBJ1-5; 9 positions match TRBD1. V trimming: 1 base; J trimming: 6 bases; junction bases outside the gene matches: 1. This CDR3 contains 14 residues. CDR3 coding DNA: TGTGCCAGCAGTTTAGGGACAGGGGTTCAGCCCCAGCATTTT. It codes for CASSLGTGVQPQHF.

This clonotype was detected many times. The chain recombines TRBV28 with TRBJ2-6, with 11 nucleotides matching TRBD2. Germline CDR1 is MDHEN and CDR2 is SYDVKM. Trimming cost V 7 bases and J 2 bases; bases outside gene matches: 1. The length of the CDR3 is 15 residues. The CDR3 DNA follows: TGTGCCAGCATACTAGCGGGAGCTGGGGCCAACGTCCTGACTTTC. Encoded protein: CASILAGAGANVLTF.

This chain joins TRBV29-1 and TRBJ1-2; perhaps TRBD1 as D (6 bases). This CDR3 is built from 13 residues. Trimming stripped 0 bases from V and 8 bases from J, with 13 bases between. Germline V gene data show CDR1 as SQVTM and CDR2 as ANQGSEA. CDR3 bases: TGCAGCGTTGAAGATCAGGGGCTAAGGGGCTACACCTTC. Translating gives CSVEDQGLRGYTF.

This chain uses TRBV6-1 with TRBJ1-5; D ambiguous. Trimming shortened V by 6 bases and J by 0 bases, and 9 bases separated the two germline ends. From germline, CDR1 is MNHNS and CDR2 SASEGT. The CDR3 is made up of 14 amino acids. CDR3 coding DNA: TGTGCCAGCAGGAGTGGGTATAGCAATCAGCCCCAGCATTTT. Residues: CASRSGYSNQPQHF.

There are many counts of this clonotype. The chain carries TRBV7-8 and TRBJ1-1; D not resolved. CDR1 and CDR2 from the germline V gene are SGHVS and FQNEAQ. The V end lost 2 bases, the J end lost 0 bases, and 10 bases lay between the germline ends. CDR3 length: 15 amino acids. In DNA, the CDR3 is TGTGCCAGCAGCTTATCCAGACTAATGAACACTGAAGCTTTCTTT. Protein product: CASSLSRLMNTEAFF. The full variable domain, completed using reference TRBV7-8 and TRBJ1-1, is GAGVSQSPRYKVAKRGQDVALRCDPISGHVSLFWYQQALGQGPEFLTYFQNEAQLDKSGLPSDRFFAERPEGSVSTLKIQRTQQEDSAVYLCASSLSRLMNTEAFFGQGTRLTVV.

This clonotype has ten or more counts. The V call is TRBV28, the J call TRBJ2-6; maybe TRBD1 (5 bases). The germline CDR1 and CDR2 sequences are MDHEN and SYDVKM. Between the trimmed V and J ends, which lost 8 bases and 0 bases, there was a span of 20 bases. The CDR3 has 18 amino acids. CDR3 sequence reads: CASVTTHLTDSGANVLTF. CDR3 sequence (DNA): TGTGCCAGCGTCACTACACACCTGACAGACTCTGGGGCCAACGTCCTGACTTTC.